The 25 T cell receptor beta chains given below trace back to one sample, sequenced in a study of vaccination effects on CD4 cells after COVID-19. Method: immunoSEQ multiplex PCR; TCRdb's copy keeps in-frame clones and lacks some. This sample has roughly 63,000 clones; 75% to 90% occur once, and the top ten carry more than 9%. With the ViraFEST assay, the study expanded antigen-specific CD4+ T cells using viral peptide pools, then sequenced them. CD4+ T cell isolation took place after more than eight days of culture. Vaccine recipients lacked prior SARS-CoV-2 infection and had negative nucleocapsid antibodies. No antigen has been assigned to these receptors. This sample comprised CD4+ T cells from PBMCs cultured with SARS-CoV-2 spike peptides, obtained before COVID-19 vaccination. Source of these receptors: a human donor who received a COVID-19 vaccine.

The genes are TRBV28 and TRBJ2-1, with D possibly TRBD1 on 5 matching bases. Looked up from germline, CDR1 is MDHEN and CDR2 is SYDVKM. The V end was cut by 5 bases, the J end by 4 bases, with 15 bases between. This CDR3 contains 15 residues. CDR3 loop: CASSALGAGYNEQFF. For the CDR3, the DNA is TGTGCCAGCAGTGCCCTAGGGGCCGGGTACAATGAGCAGTTCTTC. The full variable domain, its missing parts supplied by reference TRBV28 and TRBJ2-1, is DVKVTQSSRYLVKRTGEKVFLECVQDMDHENMFWYRQDPGLGLRLIYFSYDVKMKEKGDIPEGYSVSREKKERFSLILESASTNQTSMYLCASSALGAGYNEQFFGPGTRLTVL.

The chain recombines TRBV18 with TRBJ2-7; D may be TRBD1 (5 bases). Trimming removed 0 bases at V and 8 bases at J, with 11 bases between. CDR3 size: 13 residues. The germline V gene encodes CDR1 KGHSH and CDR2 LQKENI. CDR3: CASSPPYQGKQYV. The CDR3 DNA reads TGTGCCAGCTCACCACCGTACCAGGGCAAGCAGTACGTC.

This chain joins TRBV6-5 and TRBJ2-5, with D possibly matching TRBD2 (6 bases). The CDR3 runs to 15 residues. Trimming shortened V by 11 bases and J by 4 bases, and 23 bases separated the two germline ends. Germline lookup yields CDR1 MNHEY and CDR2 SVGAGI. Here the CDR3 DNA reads TGTGCCCCCCCCTCCCAGGGAGGTTTTGGAGAGACCCAGTACTTC. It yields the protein CAPPSQGGFGETQYF.

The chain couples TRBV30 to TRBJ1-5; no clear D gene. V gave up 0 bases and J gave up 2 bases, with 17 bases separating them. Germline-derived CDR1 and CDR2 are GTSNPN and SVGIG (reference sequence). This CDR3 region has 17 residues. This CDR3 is CAWSVAGNSYGNQPQHF. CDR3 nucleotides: TGTGCCTGGAGTGTAGCCGGGAATAGTTACGGCAATCAGCCCCAGCATTTT.

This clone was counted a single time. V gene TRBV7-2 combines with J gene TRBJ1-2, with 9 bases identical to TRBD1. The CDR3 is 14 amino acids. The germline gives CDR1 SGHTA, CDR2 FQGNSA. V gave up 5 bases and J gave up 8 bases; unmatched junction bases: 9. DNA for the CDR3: TGTGCCAGCAGCACCGGGACAGGGTACGGGGGCTACACCTTC. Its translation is CASSTGTGYGGYTF.

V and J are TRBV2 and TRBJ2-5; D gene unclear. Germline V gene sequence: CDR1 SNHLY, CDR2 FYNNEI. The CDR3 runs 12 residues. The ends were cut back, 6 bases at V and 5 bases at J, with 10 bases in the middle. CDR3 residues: CASRDRGETQYF. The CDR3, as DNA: TGTGCCAGCAGGGACCGTGGGGAGACCCAGTACTTC.

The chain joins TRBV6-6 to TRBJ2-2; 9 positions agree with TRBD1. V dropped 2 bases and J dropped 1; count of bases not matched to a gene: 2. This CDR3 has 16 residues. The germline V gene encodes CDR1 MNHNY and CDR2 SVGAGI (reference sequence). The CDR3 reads CASSYQDRGNTGELFF. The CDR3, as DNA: TGTGCCAGCAGTTACCAGGACAGGGGGAACACCGGGGAGCTGTTTTTT.

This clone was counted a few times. The CDR3 spells CASSQVRPGGPRDEQFF. For the CDR3, the DNA is TGCGCCAGCAGCCAAGTGAGGCCGGGGGGGCCGAGGGATGAGCAGTTCTTC. The genes are TRBV4-1 and TRBJ2-1; 8 bases match TRBD2. V dropped 1 base and J dropped 8; count of bases not matched to a gene: 13. CDR3 size: 17 residues. CDR1 is MGHRA and CDR2 is YSYEKL in the germline V gene.

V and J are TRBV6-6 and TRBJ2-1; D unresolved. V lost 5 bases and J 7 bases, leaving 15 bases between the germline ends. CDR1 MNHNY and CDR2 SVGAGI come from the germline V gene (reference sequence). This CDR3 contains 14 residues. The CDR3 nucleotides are TGTGCCAGCAGTGATTACTCCGCGGAGAATGAGCAGTTCTTC. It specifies CASSDYSAENEQFF.

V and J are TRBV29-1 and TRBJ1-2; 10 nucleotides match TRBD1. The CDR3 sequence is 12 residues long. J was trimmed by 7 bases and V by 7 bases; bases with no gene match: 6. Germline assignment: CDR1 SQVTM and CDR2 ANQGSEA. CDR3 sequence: CSGGDRGGGYTF. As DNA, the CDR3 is TGCAGCGGGGGGGACAGGGGTGGTGGCTACACCTTC.

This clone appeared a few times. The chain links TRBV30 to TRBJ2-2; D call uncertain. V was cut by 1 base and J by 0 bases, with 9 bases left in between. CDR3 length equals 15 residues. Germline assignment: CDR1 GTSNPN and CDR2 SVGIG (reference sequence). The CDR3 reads CAWSAQATNTGELFF. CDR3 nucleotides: TGTGCCTGGAGTGCCCAAGCAACGAACACCGGGGAGCTGTTTTTT.

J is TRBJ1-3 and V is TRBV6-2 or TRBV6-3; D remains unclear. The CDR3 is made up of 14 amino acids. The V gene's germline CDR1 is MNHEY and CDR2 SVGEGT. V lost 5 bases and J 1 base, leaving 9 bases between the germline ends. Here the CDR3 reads CASSPSASGNTIYF. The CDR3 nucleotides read TGTGCCAGCAGTCCATCCGCTTCTGGAAACACCATATATTTT.

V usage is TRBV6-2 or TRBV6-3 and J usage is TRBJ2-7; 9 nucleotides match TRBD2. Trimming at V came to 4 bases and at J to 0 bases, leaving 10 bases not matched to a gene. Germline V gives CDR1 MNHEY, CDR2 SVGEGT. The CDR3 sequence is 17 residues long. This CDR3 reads CASSSHSGGPSSYEQYV. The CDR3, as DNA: TGTGCCAGCAGTTCACACAGCGGGGGGCCCAGCTCCTACGAGCAGTACGTC.

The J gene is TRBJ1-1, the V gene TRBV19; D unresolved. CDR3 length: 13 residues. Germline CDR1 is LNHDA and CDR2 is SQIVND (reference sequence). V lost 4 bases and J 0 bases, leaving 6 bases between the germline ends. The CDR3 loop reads CASSSVMNTEAFF. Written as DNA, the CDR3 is TGTGCCAGTAGTAGCGTAATGAACACTGAAGCTTTCTTT.

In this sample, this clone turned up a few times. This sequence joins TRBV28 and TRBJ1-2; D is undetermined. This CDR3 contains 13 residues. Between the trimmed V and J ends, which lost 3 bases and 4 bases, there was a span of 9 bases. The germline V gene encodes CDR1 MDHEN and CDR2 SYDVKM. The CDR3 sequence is CASSFGRPYGYTF. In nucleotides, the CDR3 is TGTGCCAGCAGTTTCGGACGTCCCTATGGCTACACCTTC.

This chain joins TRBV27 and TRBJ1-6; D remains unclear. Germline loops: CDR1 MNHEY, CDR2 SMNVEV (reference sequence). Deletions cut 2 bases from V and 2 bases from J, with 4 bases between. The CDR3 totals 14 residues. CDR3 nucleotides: TGTGCCAGCAGTTTACAGACCTATAATTCACCCCTCCACTTT. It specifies CASSLQTYNSPLHF.

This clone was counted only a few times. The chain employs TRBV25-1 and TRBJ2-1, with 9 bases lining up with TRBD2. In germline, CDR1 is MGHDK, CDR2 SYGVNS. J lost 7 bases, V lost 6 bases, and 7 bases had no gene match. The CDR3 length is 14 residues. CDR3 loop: CASSPAGGRNEQFF. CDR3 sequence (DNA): TGTGCCAGCAGCCCAGCGGGAGGCCGGAATGAGCAGTTCTTC.

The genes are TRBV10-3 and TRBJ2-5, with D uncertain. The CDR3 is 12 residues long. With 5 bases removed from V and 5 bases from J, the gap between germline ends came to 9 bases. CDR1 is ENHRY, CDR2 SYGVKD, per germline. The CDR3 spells CAISPSRETQYF. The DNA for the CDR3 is TGTGCCATCAGTCCTTCCAGGGAGACCCAGTACTTC.

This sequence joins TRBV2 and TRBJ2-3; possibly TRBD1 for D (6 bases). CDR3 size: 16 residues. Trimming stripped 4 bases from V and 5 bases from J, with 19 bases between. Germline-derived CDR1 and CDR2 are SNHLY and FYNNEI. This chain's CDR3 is CASSGNRDSALDTQYF. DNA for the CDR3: TGTGCCAGCAGTGGTAACAGGGATTCGGCTCTAGATACGCAGTATTTT.

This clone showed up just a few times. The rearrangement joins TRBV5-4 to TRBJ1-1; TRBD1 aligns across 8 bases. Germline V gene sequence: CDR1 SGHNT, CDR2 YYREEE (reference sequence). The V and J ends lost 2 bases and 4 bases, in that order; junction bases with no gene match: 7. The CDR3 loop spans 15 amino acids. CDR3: CASSLADRESTEAFF. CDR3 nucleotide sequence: TGTGCCAGCAGCTTAGCGGACAGGGAGAGCACTGAAGCTTTCTTT.

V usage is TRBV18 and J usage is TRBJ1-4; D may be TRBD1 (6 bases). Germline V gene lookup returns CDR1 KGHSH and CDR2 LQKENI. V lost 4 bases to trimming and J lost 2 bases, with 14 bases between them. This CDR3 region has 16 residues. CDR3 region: CASSRSSGATNEKLFF. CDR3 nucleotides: TGTGCCAGCTCACGATCCTCGGGGGCTACTAATGAAAAACTGTTTTTT.

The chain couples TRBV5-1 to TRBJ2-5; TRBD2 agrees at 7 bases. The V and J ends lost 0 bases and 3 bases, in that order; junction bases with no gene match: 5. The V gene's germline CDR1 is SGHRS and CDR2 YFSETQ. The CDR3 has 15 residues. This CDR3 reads CASSLAASGKETQYF. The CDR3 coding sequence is TGCGCCAGCAGCTTGGCGGCTAGCGGAAAAGAGACCCAGTACTTC.

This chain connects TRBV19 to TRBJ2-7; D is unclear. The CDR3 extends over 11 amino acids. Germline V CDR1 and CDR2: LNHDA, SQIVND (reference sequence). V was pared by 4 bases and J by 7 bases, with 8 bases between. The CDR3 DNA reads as TGTGCCAGTAGTACGGACGGGGAGCAGTACGTC. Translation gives CASSTDGEQYV.

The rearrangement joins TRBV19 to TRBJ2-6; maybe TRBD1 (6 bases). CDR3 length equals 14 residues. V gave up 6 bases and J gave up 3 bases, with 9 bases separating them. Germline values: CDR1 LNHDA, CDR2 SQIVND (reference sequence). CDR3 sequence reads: CASSRGYGANVLTF. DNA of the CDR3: TGTGCCAGTAGCAGGGGCTATGGGGCCAACGTCCTGACTTTC.

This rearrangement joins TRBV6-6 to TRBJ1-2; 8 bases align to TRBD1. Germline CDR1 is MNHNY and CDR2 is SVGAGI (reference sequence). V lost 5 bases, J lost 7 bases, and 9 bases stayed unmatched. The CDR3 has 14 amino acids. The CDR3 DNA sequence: TGTGCCAGCAGTACGACAGGGGCAACGGTTGGCTACACCTTC. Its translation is CASSTTGATVGYTF.